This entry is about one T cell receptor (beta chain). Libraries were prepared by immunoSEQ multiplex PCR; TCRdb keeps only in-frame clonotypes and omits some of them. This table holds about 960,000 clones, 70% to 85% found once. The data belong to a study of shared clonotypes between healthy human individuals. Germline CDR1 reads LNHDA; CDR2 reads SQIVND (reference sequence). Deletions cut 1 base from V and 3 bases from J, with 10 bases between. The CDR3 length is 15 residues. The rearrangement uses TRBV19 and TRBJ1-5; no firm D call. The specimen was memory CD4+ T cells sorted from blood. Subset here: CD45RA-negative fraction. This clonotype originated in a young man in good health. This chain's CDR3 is CASSIGGGYNQPQHF. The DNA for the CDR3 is TGTGCCAGTAGTATAGGCGGTGGCTACAATCAGCCCCAGCATTTT.